These 23 T cell receptor beta chains came from one sample sequenced in a study of beta chain features in type 1 diabetes. Every isolated RNA sample was fully reverse transcribed, so sequencing captured expressed TCRB transcripts. Sequenced by immunoSEQ multiplex PCR; TCRdb stores in-frame clones only, minus some. The sample lists about 180,000 clones, 13% occurring once. Material for sequencing was central memory CD4+ T cells from blood. These receptor sequences come from a woman between 18 and 29 years old in good health.

The chain combines TRBV7-3 with TRBJ2-7; D gene ambiguous. Looked up from germline, CDR1 is SGHTA and CDR2 is FQGTGA. The CDR3 runs to 13 residues. The V and J ends lost 2 bases and 0 bases respectively, with 5 bases between them. CDR3 nucleotide sequence: TGTGCCAGCAGCTTAGACTCCTCCTACGAGCAGTACTTC. This codes for CASSLDSSYEQYF.

The chain couples TRBV30 to TRBJ2-7; maybe TRBD2 (5 bases). The CDR3 sequence is 13 residues long. V was pared by 2 bases and J by 2 bases, with 10 bases between. Looked up from germline, CDR1 is GTSNPN and CDR2 is SVGIG (reference sequence). The CDR3 spells CAWSKRSTYEQYF. As DNA, the CDR3 is TGTGCCTGGAGTAAGCGGAGCACCTACGAGCAGTACTTC.

The chain uses TRBV5-4 and TRBJ2-5; D gene ambiguous. The germline V and J ends were trimmed by 4 bases and 4 bases, with 11 bases remaining between them. CDR3 length equals 13 residues. CDR1 SGHNT and CDR2 YYREEE come from the germline V gene (reference sequence). The CDR3: CASSARPGETQYF. The CDR3 DNA follows: TGTGCCAGCAGCGCTCGGCCGGGAGAGACCCAGTACTTC.

This clone was observed a few times. The V and J genes are TRBV7-2 and TRBJ1-1; maybe TRBD1 (5 bases). The germline V gene encodes CDR1 SGHTA and CDR2 FQGNSA. This CDR3 has 15 amino acids. Trimming took 2 bases from V and 5 from J, leaving 15 bases between them. In DNA form, the CDR3 reads TGTGCCAGCAGCTTACCGGGTGTCGGGGGGACTGAAGCTTTCTTT. Amino acid sequence: CASSLPGVGGTEAFF. The variable domain in full, completed from reference TRBV7-2 and TRBJ1-1, reads GAGVSQSPSNKVTEKGKDVELRCDPISGHTALYWYRQSLGQGLEFLIYFQGNSAPDKSGLPSDRFSAERTGGSVSTLTIQRTQQEDSAVYLCASSLPGVGGTEAFFGQGTRLTVV.

The CDR3 bases are TGTGCCAGCAGTCCCCGTAGGAGGAACACTGAAGCTTTCTTT. This encodes CASSPRRRNTEAFF. This chain links TRBV27 with TRBJ1-1; D uncertain. Germline CDR1 MNHEY, CDR2 SMNVEV (reference sequence). Trimming cost V 5 bases and J 1 base, with 11 bases left between them. This CDR3 comprises 14 residues.

Only a few counts were recorded for this clone. The rearrangement joins TRBV7-2 to TRBJ2-2, with 8 bases matching TRBD1. The V gene's germline CDR1 is SGHTA and CDR2 FQGNSA. The CDR3 runs 15 residues. Losses at the gene ends were 5 bases for V and 6 bases for J; bases not matched to a gene: 8. CDR3 amino acids: CASSIDRGNAGELFF. In DNA form, the CDR3 reads TGTGCCAGCAGCATCGACAGGGGCAACGCCGGGGAGCTGTTTTTT.

This clone was picked up a small number of times. V gene TRBV18 combines with J gene TRBJ2-1, with D maybe TRBD1 (5 bases). The CDR3 length is 16 residues. The V end lost 3 bases, the J end lost 0 bases, and 12 bases lay between the germline ends. From germline, CDR1 is KGHSH and CDR2 LQKENI. As DNA, the CDR3 is TGTGCCAGCTCACCTTTTACAGGAAACTCCTACAATGAGCAGTTCTTC. This codes for CASSPFTGNSYNEQFF.

This clone occurred a few times. This rearrangement joins TRBV30 to TRBJ2-7; possibly TRBD2 for D (5 bases). The germline V gene encodes CDR1 GTSNPN and CDR2 SVGIG (reference sequence). CDR3 size: 12 residues. The V and J ends lost 4 bases and 5 bases respectively, with 12 bases between them. The CDR3 DNA follows: TGTGCCTGGACATCTAGCTTCCACGAGCAGTACTTC. It translates to CAWTSSFHEQYF.

The V call is TRBV30, the J call TRBJ1-5, with a weak D call TRBD1 (6 bases). Trimming pared 2 bases from V and 2 bases from J, leaving 13 bases between. The CDR3 loop spans 15 amino acids. Germline V CDR1 and CDR2: GTSNPN, SVGIG (reference sequence). The CDR3 DNA reads TGTGCCTGGAGTCGGGCAGGGGCAGGCAATCAGCCCCAGCATTTT. It specifies CAWSRAGAGNQPQHF.

The table lists this clone with a few counts. The gene calls are TRBV18 and TRBJ2-1; 7 nucleotides line up with TRBD2. V was pared by 3 bases and J by 10 bases, with 3 bases of the junction left unmatched. Germline V CDR1 and CDR2: KGHSH, LQKENI. The CDR3 is 12 residues long. In nucleotides, the CDR3 is TGTGCCAGCTCACCCGAGCGGGAAGAGCAGTTCTTC. Translating it yields CASSPEREEQFF.

A few counts support this clone. The chain is built from TRBV30 and TRBJ1-5; D remains ambiguous. V was pared by 0 bases and J by 0 bases, with 9 bases between. Per germline, CDR1 GTSNPN and CDR2 SVGIG (reference sequence). This CDR3 region has 15 residues. The CDR3 DNA reads TGTGCCTGGAGTGTACAACAAGATAGCAATCAGCCCCAGCATTTT. It yields the protein CAWSVQQDSNQPQHF.

In regard to this clone: The same CDR3 also results from other DNA sequences found in this sample. The V gene is TRBV6-5, the J gene TRBJ1-5, with 9 bases matching TRBD1. There are 13 residues in the CDR3. The germline gives CDR1 MNHEY, CDR2 SVGAGI. After removal of 5 bases from V and 6 bases from J, the junction contained 2 bases not matched to a gene. This CDR3 is CASSPDRGQPQHF. The DNA for the CDR3 is TGTGCCAGCAGTCCGGACAGGGGTCAGCCCCAGCATTTT.

This clone occurred a few times. The chain recombines TRBV2 with TRBJ1-2; D not certain. CDR1 and CDR2 from the germline V gene are SNHLY and FYNNEI. V lost 3 bases to trimming and J lost 5 bases, with 16 bases between them. The CDR3 spans 15 residues. CDR3 nucleotides: TGTGCCAGCAGTGAGAGGAGGCAGGAACCTTATGGCTACACCTTC. Its protein is CASSERRQEPYGYTF. Variable domain in full (rest from reference TRBV2 and TRBJ1-2): EPEVTQTPSHQVTQMGQEVILRCVPISNHLYFYWYRQILGQKVEFLVSFYNNEISEKSEIFDDQFSVERPDGSNFTLKIRSTKLEDSAMYFCASSERRQEPYGYTFGSGTRLTVV.

The chain couples TRBV29-1 to TRBJ2-5; 9 nucleotides line up with TRBD2. Looked up from germline, CDR1 is SQVTM and CDR2 is ANQGSEA. The V segment lost 7 bases and the J segment 7 bases; nucleotides outside the gene matches: 16. The CDR3 sequence is 15 residues long. The CDR3 is CSGSSLAGGPGTQYF. CDR3 coding DNA: TGCAGCGGGTCTTCGCTGGCGGGAGGGCCAGGGACCCAGTACTTC.

The DNA of the CDR3 is TGTGCCAGCAGCCCAACACTTACTAGCGGGAGAGACAATGAGCAGTTCTTC. This sequence encodes CASSPTLTSGRDNEQFF. V is TRBV9 and J is TRBJ2-1; 11 bases fit TRBD2. Trimming removed 4 bases from V and 5 bases from J; junction bases left unmatched: 11. The CDR3 length is 17 residues. Per germline, CDR1 SGDLS and CDR2 YYNGEE.

The chain employs TRBV29-1 and TRBJ1-2, with 7 bases matching TRBD1. CDR3 length: 14 amino acids. The V gene's germline CDR1 is SQVTM and CDR2 ANQGSEA. J was trimmed by 5 bases and V by 5 bases; bases with no gene match: 11. The CDR3: CSVFGPGGGYGYTF. Written as DNA, the CDR3 is TGCAGCGTTTTTGGTCCAGGGGGTGGGTATGGCTACACCTTC.

Details on this clone: Other DNA sequences from this sample encode an identical CDR3 as well. V gene TRBV2 combines with J gene TRBJ2-2; TRBD2 matches at 8 bases. CDR3 length: 15 amino acids. V lost 4 bases, J lost 1 base, and 2 bases stayed unmatched. Germline values: CDR1 SNHLY, CDR2 FYNNEI. Here the CDR3 reads CASSASGLNTGELFF. The CDR3 DNA follows: TGTGCCAGCAGTGCTAGCGGGCTGAACACCGGGGAGCTGTTTTTT.

In its sample, this clone was seen a few times. V gene TRBV27 combines with J gene TRBJ2-1, with a possible D match to TRBD2 (6 bases). V lost 7 bases and J lost 5, with 15 bases in between. This CDR3 has 14 residues. CDR1 and CDR2 (germline): MNHEY, SMNVEV (reference sequence). CDR3 nucleotide sequence: TGTGCCAGCAAACCCGGGACTGGCAACAATGAGCAGTTCTTC. Translated: CASKPGTGNNEQFF.

This clone was picked up a small number of times. The chain recombines TRBV19 with TRBJ1-2; D might be TRBD1 (5 bases). The germline CDR1 and CDR2 sequences are LNHDA and SQIVND (reference sequence). This CDR3 has 15 residues. Trimming cost V 3 bases and J 4 bases, with 15 bases left between them. This CDR3 reads CASSIAAHDSYGYTF. CDR3 nucleotide sequence: TGTGCCAGTAGTATCGCGGCACACGACAGCTATGGCTACACCTTC. The complete variable domain, with remaining parts taken from reference TRBV19 and TRBJ1-2, reads DGGITQSPKYLFRKEGQNVTLSCEQNLNHDAMYWYRQDPGQGLRLIYYSQIVNDFQKGDIAEGYSVSREKKESFPLTVTSAQKNPTAFYLCASSIAAHDSYGYTFGSGTRLTVV.

This clone has more than one count but fewer than ten. The genes are TRBV29-1 and TRBJ1-1, with D maybe TRBD1 (6 bases). V dropped 7 bases and J dropped 4 bases, with 19 bases sitting between them. The CDR3 loop spans 14 amino acids. CDR1 and CDR2 (germline): SQVTM, ANQGSEA. The chain's CDR3 is CSGNRGGGGTEAFF. The DNA for the CDR3 is TGCAGCGGGAACCGAGGAGGGGGGGGCACTGAAGCTTTCTTT.

This clone was detected only a few times. The chain recombines TRBV9 with TRBJ2-5; the match to TRBD1 covers 11 bases. The CDR3 sequence is 16 residues long. Per the germline V gene, CDR1 is SGDLS and CDR2 is YYNGEE. The trim removed 3 bases at V and 0 bases at J, leaving 4 bases unmatched. The CDR3 protein is CASSARDRGYQETQYF. CDR3 bases: TGTGCCAGCAGCGCCCGGGACAGGGGGTACCAAGAGACCCAGTACTTC.

This clone was observed a handful of times. The chain joins TRBV14 to TRBJ1-1; the match to TRBD1 covers 9 bases. The CDR3 loop spans 16 amino acids. Germline CDR1 and CDR2: SGHDN and FVKESK. J lost 0 bases, V lost 3 bases, and 5 bases had no gene match. In DNA, the CDR3 is TGTGCCAGCAGCCATTTTCGGGACAGGGTGAACACTGAAGCTTTCTTT. Its translation: CASSHFRDRVNTEAFF.

The CDR3 loop is CSDCWAGGPEGTDTQYF. The CDR3 DNA reads as TGCAGCGACTGTTGGGCGGGAGGGCCTGAAGGGACAGATACGCAGTATTTT. The V and J genes are TRBV29-1 and TRBJ2-3; 9 bases fit TRBD2. With 7 bases clipped from V and 3 bases from J, the junction kept 17 bases outside the gene matches. CDR3 length: 17 amino acids. Germline V gene sequence: CDR1 SQVTM, CDR2 ANQGSEA.